This TCR beta chain is from a study of T-cell memory formation after mild COVID-19. Study context: TCR clusters showed largely donor specificity.

The TCR alpha and TCR beta cDNA libraries, bearing sample barcodes and UMIs, were generated by 5'RACE using constant-segment primers. MiXCR, run by TCRdb on the 5' RACE reads, gives a single entry per CDR3 protein. The table has more than 150,000 distinct CDR3 sequences, over 20% seen once. The CDR3 is made up of 18 amino acids. The V and J ends lost 3 bases and 1 base respectively, with 19 bases between them. In this sample, this clonotype turned up a few times. What it recognizes is unknown. Study outcomes and limitations: Contracting CD4+ clones sat mainly in CM and EM; CD8+ in EMRA. The study found balanced CD4/CD8 in clones contracting day 15 to 85 and a CD4+ lean in later expanders.

Sequences were obtained from PBMCs or a T cell subset sorted from them (not recorded which). V is TRBV12-3 or TRBV12-4 and J is TRBJ2-1, with D hard to call. This receptor was obtained from an adult woman who had mild COVID-19 (a few samples of this study predate the infection). Cell type and time point are not known. CDR3 loop: CASSFPVAAPKSYNEQFF. The CDR3 bases are TGTGCCAGCAGTTTCCCTGTAGCTGCGCCGAAATCCTACAATGAGCAGTTCTTC.